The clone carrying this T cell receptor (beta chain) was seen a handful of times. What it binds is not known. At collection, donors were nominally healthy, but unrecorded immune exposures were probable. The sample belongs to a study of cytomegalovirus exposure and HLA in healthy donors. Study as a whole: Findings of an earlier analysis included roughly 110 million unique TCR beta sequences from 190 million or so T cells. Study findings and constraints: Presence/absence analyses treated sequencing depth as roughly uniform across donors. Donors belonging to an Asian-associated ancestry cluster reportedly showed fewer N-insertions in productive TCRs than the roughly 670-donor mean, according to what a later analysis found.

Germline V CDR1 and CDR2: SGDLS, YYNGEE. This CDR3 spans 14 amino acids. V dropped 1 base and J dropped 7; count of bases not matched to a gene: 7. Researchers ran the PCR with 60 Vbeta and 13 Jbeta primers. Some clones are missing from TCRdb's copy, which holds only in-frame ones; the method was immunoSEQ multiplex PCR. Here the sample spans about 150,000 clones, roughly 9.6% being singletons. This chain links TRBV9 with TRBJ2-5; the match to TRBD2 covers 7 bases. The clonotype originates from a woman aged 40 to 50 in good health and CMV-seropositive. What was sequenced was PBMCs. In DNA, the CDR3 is TGTGCCAGCAGCGTACCCTCGGGCGGGGGGACCCAGTACTTC. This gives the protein CASSVPSGGGTQYF.